A selection of T cell receptor beta chains follows, all from one sample in a study of blood T cell repertoires in COVID-19. Clones were sequenced by immunoSEQ multiplex PCR, and TCRdb holds only the in-frame ones, with some missing. This sample has 150,000 to 250,000 clones, with roughly nine tenths found just once. Source material: PBMCs or T cells enriched from blood (not recorded which). All receptors derive from a woman aged 30 to 39 who had recovered from COVID-19. Each CDR3 is given with its conserved first and last residue. The order of the fields is clone size, J gene, D gene, V gene, CDR3 protein, CDR3 DNA. A D gene is named only where the DNA matches it firmly. Not every row has a clone size; where given, it reads once, few, many or a size class.

clone_size: NA
j_call: TRBJ1-1
d_call: NA
v_call: TRBV3-1/TRBV3-2
cdr3_aa: CASSQTIIQIEAFF
cdr3_nt: TGTGCCAGCAGCCAGACTATAATACAGATTGAAGCTTTCTTT

clone_size: NA
j_call: TRBJ1-4
d_call: NA
v_call: TRBV19
cdr3_aa: CASVENNEKLFF
cdr3_nt: TGTGCCAGTGTGGAGAATAATGAAAAACTGTTTTTT

clone_size: NA
j_call: TRBJ2-6
d_call: TRBD2
v_call: TRBV7-3
cdr3_aa: CASRLGDYLSGANVLTF
cdr3_nt: TGTGCCAGCAGACTCGGGGACTATCTCTCTGGGGCCAACGTCCTGACTTTC

clone_size: NA
j_call: TRBJ1-1
d_call: NA
v_call: TRBV7-2
cdr3_aa: CASSRTVTELNTEAFF
cdr3_nt: TGTGCCAGCAGCCGTACAGTTACCGAATTGAACACTGAAGCTTTCTTT

clone_size: NA
j_call: TRBJ2-5
d_call: TRBD2
v_call: TRBV7-9
cdr3_aa: CASSEPGLLGGETQYF
cdr3_nt: TGTGCCAGCAGCGAACCGGGACTACTCGGGGGGGAGACCCAGTACTTC

clone_size: NA
j_call: TRBJ1-2
d_call: TRBD1
v_call: TRBV27
cdr3_aa: CASSLSRTGVGYTF
cdr3_nt: TGTGCCAGCAGTTTATCAAGGACAGGGGTCGGCTACACCTTC

clone_size: NA
j_call: TRBJ2-7
d_call: NA
v_call: TRBV5-1
cdr3_aa: CASSSGHWETSSYEQYF
cdr3_nt: TGCGCCAGCAGCTCGGGACACTGGGAAACTAGCTCCTACGAGCAGTACTTC

clone_size: NA
j_call: TRBJ2-7
d_call: NA
v_call: TRBV7-9
cdr3_aa: CASSLWDFYEQYF
cdr3_nt: TGTGCCAGCAGCCTCTGGGACTTCTACGAGCAGTACTTC

clone_size: NA
j_call: TRBJ2-1
d_call: NA
v_call: TRBV15
cdr3_aa: CATSRATDPSYNEQFF
cdr3_nt: TGTGCCACCAGCAGAGCGACAGATCCTTCCTACAATGAGCAGTTCTTC

clone_size: NA
j_call: TRBJ2-1
d_call: NA
v_call: TRBV30
cdr3_aa: CAWRAGASYNEQFF
cdr3_nt: TGTGCCTGGAGAGCTGGGGCCTCCTACAATGAGCAGTTCTTC

clone_size: once
j_call: TRBJ2-1
d_call: TRBD1
v_call: TRBV7-2
cdr3_aa: CASSRQGVDEQFF
cdr3_nt: TGTGCCAGCAGCCGACAGGGGGTGGATGAGCAGTTCTTC

clone_size: NA
j_call: TRBJ2-7
d_call: TRBD1
v_call: TRBV6-2/TRBV6-3
cdr3_aa: CASSYPGTGVQYF
cdr3_nt: TGTGCCAGCAGTTACCCCGGGACAGGAGTGCAGTACTTC

clone_size: NA
j_call: TRBJ1-1
d_call: TRBD1
v_call: TRBV7-6
cdr3_aa: CASSVGQGLSEAFF
cdr3_nt: TGTGCCAGCAGCGTCGGACAGGGGCTCTCTGAAGCTTTCTTT

clone_size: NA
j_call: TRBJ2-1
d_call: TRBD2
v_call: TRBV11-2
cdr3_aa: CASSLRGNYNEQFF
cdr3_nt: TGTGCCAGCAGCTTGCGGGGGAACTACAATGAGCAGTTCTTC

clone_size: NA
j_call: TRBJ2-7
d_call: NA
v_call: TRBV5-1
cdr3_aa: CASSPRTSSYEQYF
cdr3_nt: TGCGCCAGCTCCCCCCGGACAAGTTCCTACGAGCAGTACTTC

clone_size: once
j_call: TRBJ1-4
d_call: TRBD1
v_call: TRBV19
cdr3_aa: CASSIVQGEEKLFF
cdr3_nt: TGTGCCAGTAGTATAGTGCAGGGGGAAGAAAAACTGTTTTTT

clone_size: NA
j_call: TRBJ1-5
d_call: TRBD1
v_call: TRBV24-1
cdr3_aa: CATSEAQGAPSNQPQHF
cdr3_nt: TGTGCCACCAGTGAAGCACAGGGGGCGCCGAGCAATCAGCCCCAGCATTTT

clone_size: many
j_call: TRBJ1-6
d_call: NA
v_call: TRBV6-4
cdr3_aa: CASSEDGNSPLHF
cdr3_nt: TGTGCCAGCAGTGAAGACGGGAATTCACCCCTCCACTTT

clone_size: NA
j_call: TRBJ2-1
d_call: TRBD2
v_call: TRBV5-1
cdr3_aa: CASSYGTSNEQFF
cdr3_nt: TGCGCCAGCAGCTACGGGACTAGCAATGAGCAGTTCTTC

clone_size: NA
j_call: TRBJ1-2
d_call: TRBD1
v_call: TRBV7-9
cdr3_aa: CASSLVGDSANYGYTF
cdr3_nt: TGTGCCAGCAGCTTAGTAGGGGACAGCGCTAACTATGGCTACACCTTC

clone_size: NA
j_call: TRBJ1-2
d_call: NA
v_call: TRBV4-2
cdr3_aa: CASWSLNPADYGYTF
cdr3_nt: TGTGCCAGCTGGTCCCTAAACCCAGCGGACTATGGCTACACCTTC

clone_size: NA
j_call: TRBJ1-1
d_call: NA
v_call: TRBV14
cdr3_aa: CASRDSSMNTEAFF
cdr3_nt: TGTGCCAGCAGAGACAGCAGCATGAACACTGAAGCTTTCTTT

clone_size: NA
j_call: TRBJ2-7
d_call: TRBD1
v_call: TRBV9
cdr3_aa: CASSVEGQPTYEQYF
cdr3_nt: TGTGCCAGCAGCGTAGAGGGACAGCCAACCTACGAGCAGTACTTC

clone_size: NA
j_call: TRBJ2-1
d_call: TRBD1
v_call: TRBV5-1
cdr3_aa: CASSSGTGLRSARNEQFF
cdr3_nt: TGCGCCAGCAGCTCGGGGACAGGTCTTCGGTCGGCCCGCAATGAGCAGTTCTTC

clone_size: NA
j_call: TRBJ1-2
d_call: TRBD1
v_call: TRBV5-1
cdr3_aa: CASSSEGSYFDRGRGYTF
cdr3_nt: TGCGCCAGCAGCAGTGAAGGTTCCTACTTTGACAGGGGTAGAGGCTACACCTTC

clone_size: NA
j_call: TRBJ1-2
d_call: TRBD1
v_call: TRBV7-8
cdr3_aa: CASSRQGGNYGYTF
cdr3_nt: TGTGCCAGCAGCCGACAGGGAGGTAACTATGGCTACACCTTC

clone_size: NA
j_call: TRBJ2-7
d_call: TRBD1
v_call: TRBV11-1
cdr3_aa: CASSLGDSYEQYF
cdr3_nt: TGTGCCAGCAGCTTAGGGGACAGCTACGAGCAGTACTTC

clone_size: once
j_call: TRBJ2-5
d_call: TRBD2
v_call: TRBV19
cdr3_aa: CASSSPFSSGRALQETQYF
cdr3_nt: TGTGCCAGTAGTAGCCCTTTTTCTAGCGGGAGAGCCCTCCAAGAGACCCAGTACTTC

clone_size: few
j_call: TRBJ1-2
d_call: NA
v_call: TRBV18
cdr3_aa: CASSLNNGNYGYTF
cdr3_nt: TGTGCCAGCTCACTAAACAACGGGAACTATGGCTACACCTTC

clone_size: once
j_call: TRBJ2-2
d_call: NA
v_call: TRBV7-9
cdr3_aa: CASIVPGGTEFKAGELFF
cdr3_nt: TGTGCCAGCATCGTCCCGGGGGGGACAGAATTTAAAGCCGGGGAGCTGTTTTTT

clone_size: NA
j_call: TRBJ2-5
d_call: TRBD2
v_call: TRBV5-4
cdr3_aa: CASSSRRLAGVGETQYF
cdr3_nt: TGTGCCAGCAGTTCTCGCAGGCTAGCGGGAGTCGGGGAGACCCAGTACTTC